This T cell receptor beta chain stems from a study of shared clonotypes between healthy human individuals. Sequencing used immunoSEQ multiplex PCR; TCRdb keeps in-frame clones, though not all of them. The table includes about 2.3 million clones, 85% to 95% detected once. Germline V lookup: CDR1 SGHNT, CDR2 YYREEE (reference sequence). J lost 3 bases, V lost 0 bases, and 2 bases had no gene match. The CDR3 has 14 residues. This clone has only one observation. The chain joins TRBV5-4 to TRBJ1-2, with 7 bases fitting TRBD1. The origin of this receptor is a man aged 18 to 29 in good health. Some clones in this sample may be carry-over from other donors' samples. Sequencing was done on a sample of naive CD4+ T cells from PBMCs. The subset is: CD45RA+ positively selected. The CDR3 sequence: CASSLAGTDYGYTF. CDR3 nucleotide sequence: TGTGCCAGCAGCTTGGCAGGGACAGACTATGGCTACACCTTC.